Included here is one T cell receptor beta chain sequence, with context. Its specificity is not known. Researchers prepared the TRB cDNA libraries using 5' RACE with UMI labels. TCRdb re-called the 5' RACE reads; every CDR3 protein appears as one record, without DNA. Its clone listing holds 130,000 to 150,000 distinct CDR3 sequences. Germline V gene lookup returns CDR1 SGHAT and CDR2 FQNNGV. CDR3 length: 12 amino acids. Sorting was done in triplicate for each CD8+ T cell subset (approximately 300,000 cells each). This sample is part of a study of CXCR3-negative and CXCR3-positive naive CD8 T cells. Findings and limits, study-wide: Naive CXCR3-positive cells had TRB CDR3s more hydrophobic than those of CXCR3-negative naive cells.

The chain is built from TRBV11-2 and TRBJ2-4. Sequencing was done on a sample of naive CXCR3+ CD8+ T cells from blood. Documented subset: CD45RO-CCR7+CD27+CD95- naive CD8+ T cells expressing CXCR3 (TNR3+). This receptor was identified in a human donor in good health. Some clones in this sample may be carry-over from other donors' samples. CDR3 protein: CASSPQRNIQYF.